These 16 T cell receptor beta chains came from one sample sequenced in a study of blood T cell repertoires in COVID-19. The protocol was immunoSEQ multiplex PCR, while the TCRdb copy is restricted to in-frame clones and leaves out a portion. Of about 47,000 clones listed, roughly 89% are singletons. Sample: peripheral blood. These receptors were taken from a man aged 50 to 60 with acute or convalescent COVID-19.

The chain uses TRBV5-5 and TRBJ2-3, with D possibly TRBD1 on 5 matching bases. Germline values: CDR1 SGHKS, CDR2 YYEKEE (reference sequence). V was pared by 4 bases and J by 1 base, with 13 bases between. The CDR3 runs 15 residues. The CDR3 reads CASSLDSARTDTQYF. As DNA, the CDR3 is TGTGCCAGCAGCCTCGACAGCGCCCGCACAGATACGCAGTATTTT.

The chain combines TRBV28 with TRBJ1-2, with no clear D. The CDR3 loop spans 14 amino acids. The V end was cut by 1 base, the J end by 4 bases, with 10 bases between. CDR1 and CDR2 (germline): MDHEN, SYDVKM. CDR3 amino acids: CASSLLVEGYGYTF. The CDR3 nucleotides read TGTGCCAGCAGTTTATTGGTCGAGGGCTATGGCTACACCTTC.

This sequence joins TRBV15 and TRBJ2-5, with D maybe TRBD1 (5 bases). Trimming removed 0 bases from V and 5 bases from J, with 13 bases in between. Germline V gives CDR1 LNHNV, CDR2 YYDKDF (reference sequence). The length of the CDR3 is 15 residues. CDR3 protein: CATSRDQGVGETQYF. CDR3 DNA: TGTGCCACCAGCAGAGATCAAGGGGTTGGGGAGACCCAGTACTTC.

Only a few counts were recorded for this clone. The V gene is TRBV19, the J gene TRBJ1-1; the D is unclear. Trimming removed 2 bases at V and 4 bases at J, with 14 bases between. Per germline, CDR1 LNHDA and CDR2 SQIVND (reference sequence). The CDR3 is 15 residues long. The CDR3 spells CASSITQAVSTEAFF. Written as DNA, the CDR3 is TGTGCCAGTAGTATAACCCAGGCAGTCAGCACTGAAGCTTTCTTT.

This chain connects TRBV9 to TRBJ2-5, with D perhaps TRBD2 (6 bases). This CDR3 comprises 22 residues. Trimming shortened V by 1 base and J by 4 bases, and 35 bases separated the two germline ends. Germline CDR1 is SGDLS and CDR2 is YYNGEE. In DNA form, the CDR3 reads TGTGCCAGCAGCGTAATCCCACCTCCCACCCGGGGGTTAAAACCCTGGGGAGAGACCCAGTACTTC. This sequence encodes CASSVIPPPTRGLKPWGETQYF. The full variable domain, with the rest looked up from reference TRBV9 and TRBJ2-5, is DSGVTQTPKHLITATGQRVTLRCSPRSGDLSVYWYQQSLDQGLQFLIQYYNGEERAKGNILERFSAQQFPDLHSELNLSSLELGDSALYFCASSVIPPPTRGLKPWGETQYFGPGTRLLVL.

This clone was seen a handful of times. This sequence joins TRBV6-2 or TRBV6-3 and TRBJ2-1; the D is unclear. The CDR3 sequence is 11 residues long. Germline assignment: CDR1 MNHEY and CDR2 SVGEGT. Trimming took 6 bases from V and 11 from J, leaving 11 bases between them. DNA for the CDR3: TGTGCCAGCAGCAATACAAAAAAGCAGTTCTTC. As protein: CASSNTKKQFF.

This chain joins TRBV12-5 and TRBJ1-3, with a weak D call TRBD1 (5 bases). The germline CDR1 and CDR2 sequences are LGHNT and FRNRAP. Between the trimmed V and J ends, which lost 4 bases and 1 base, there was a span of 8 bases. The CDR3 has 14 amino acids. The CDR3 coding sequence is TGTGCTAGTGGTTCCTCAGGGTCTGGAAACACCATATATTTT. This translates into CASGSSGSGNTIYF.

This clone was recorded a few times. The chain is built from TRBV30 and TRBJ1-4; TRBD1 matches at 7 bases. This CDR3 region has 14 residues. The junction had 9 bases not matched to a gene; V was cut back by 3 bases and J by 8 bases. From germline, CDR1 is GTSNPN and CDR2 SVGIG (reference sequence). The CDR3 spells CAWSPTGYVEKLFF. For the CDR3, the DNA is TGTGCCTGGAGCCCGACAGGGTATGTGGAAAAACTGTTTTTT.

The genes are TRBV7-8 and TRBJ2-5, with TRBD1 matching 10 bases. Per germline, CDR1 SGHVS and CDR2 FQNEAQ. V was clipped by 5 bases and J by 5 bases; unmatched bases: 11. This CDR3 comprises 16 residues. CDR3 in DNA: TGTGCCAGCAGCCGAAATATTGGACAGGGGGGCGAGACCCAGTACTTC. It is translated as CASSRNIGQGGETQYF.

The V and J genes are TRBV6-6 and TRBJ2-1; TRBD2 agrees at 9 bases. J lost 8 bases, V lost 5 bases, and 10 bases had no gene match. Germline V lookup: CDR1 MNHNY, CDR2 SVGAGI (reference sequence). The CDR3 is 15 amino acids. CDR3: CASSRTSALSDEQFF. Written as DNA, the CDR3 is TGTGCCAGCAGTCGGACTAGCGCCCTGAGTGATGAGCAGTTCTTC.

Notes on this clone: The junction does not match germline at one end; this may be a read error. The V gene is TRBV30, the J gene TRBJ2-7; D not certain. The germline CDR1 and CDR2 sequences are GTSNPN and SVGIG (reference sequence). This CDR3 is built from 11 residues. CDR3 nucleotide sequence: TGTGCCTGGATGGAGAACGAGACCCCCCACTTC. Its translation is CAWMENETPHF.

CDR3 in DNA: TGTGCCAGCAGCCAAGATTTGGGTAGCCCGCTTGACGCGCAGTATTTT. Protein sequence: CASSQDLGSPLDAQYF. The chain has TRBV3-1 (or the pseudogene TRBV3-2) and TRBJ2-3; D not resolved. V was clipped by 0 bases and J by 10 bases, with 20 bases between them. This CDR3 has 16 amino acids. Germline CDR1 LGHDT, CDR2 YNNKEL (reference sequence).

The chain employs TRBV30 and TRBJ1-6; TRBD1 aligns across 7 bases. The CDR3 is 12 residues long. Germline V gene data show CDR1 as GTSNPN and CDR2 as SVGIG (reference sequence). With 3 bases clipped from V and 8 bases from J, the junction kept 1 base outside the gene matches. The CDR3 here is CAWRTGYSPLHF. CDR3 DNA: TGTGCCTGGAGGACAGGGTATTCACCCCTCCACTTT.

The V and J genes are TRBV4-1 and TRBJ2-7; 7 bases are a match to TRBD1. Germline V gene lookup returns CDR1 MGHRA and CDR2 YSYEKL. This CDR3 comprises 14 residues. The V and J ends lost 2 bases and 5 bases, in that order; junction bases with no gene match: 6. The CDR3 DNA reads TGCGCCAGCAGCCAACCGACAGGGAAGAACGAGCAGTACTTC. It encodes CASSQPTGKNEQYF.

The CDR3 DNA follows: TGTGCCAGCAGTACTACTACTAGCGGGAGAAACAATGAGCAGTTCTTC. Encoded protein: CASSTTTSGRNNEQFF. This rearrangement joins TRBV11-3 to TRBJ2-1; 11 bases line up with TRBD2. This CDR3 contains 16 residues. In germline, CDR1 is SGHNT, CDR2 YENEEA. With V trimmed by 6 bases and J by 5 bases, 9 bases remained unmatched.

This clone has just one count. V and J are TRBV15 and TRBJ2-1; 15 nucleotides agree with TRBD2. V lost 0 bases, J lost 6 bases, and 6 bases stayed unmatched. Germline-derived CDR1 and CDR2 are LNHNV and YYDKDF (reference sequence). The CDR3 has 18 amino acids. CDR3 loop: CATSREEGLAGGFNEQFF. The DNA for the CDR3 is TGTGCCACCAGCAGAGAAGAAGGACTAGCGGGAGGGTTCAATGAGCAGTTCTTC.